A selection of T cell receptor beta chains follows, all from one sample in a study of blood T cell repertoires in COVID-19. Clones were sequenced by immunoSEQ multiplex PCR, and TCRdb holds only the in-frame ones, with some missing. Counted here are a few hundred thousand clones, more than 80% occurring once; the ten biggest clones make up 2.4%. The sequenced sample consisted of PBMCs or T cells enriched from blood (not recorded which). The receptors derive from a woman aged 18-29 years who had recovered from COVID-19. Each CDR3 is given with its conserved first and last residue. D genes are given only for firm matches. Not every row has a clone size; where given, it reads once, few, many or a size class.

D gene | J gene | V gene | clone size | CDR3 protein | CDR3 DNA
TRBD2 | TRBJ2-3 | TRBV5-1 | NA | CASSFLAGTTDTQYF | TGCGCCAGCAGCTTTCTAGCGGGGACCACAGATACGCAGTATTTT
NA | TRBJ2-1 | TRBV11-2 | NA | CASSLVPHLRNEQFF | TGTGCCAGCAGCTTAGTACCTCACCTTCGGAATGAGCAGTTCTTC
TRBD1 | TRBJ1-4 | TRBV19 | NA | CASGTGGAHNEKLFF | TGTGCCAGTGGGACAGGAGGCGCCCATAATGAAAAACTGTTTTTT
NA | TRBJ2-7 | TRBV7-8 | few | CASSSDSPYEQYF | TGTGCCAGCAGCTCCGACAGCCCCTACGAGCAGTACTTC
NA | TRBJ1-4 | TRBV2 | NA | CASQTSNEKLFF | TGTGCCAGCCAGACATCTAATGAAAAACTGTTTTTT
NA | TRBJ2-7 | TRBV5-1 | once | CASSLRDPIAHEQYF | TGCGCCAGCAGCTTGCGGGATCCCATAGCCCACGAGCAGTACTTC
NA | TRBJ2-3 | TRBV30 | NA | CAWRIRPEGSDTQYF | TGTGCCTGGAGGATTCGACCGGAGGGGTCAGATACGCAGTATTTT
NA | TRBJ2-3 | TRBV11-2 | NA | CASSLGGGNTGRGNTQYF | TGTGCCAGCAGCTTAGGAGGGGGTAACACAGGGAGGGGAAATACGCAGTATTTT
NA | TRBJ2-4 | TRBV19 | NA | CASTPTGGRGNIQYF | TGTGCCAGTACCCCCACCGGGGGGCGAGGAAACATTCAGTACTTC
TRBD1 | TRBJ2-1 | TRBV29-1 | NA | CSVDRAGVAYNEQFF | TGCAGCGTGGACAGGGCCGGGGTCGCCTACAATGAGCAGTTCTTC
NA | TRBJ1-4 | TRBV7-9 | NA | CASSTPAQGPGTNEKLFF | TGTGCCAGCAGCACCCCTGCCCAGGGGCCAGGGACTAATGAAAAACTGTTTTTT
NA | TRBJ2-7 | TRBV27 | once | CASRTGYSSYEQYF | TGTGCCAGTAGGACGGGGTATAGCTCCTACGAGCAGTACTTC
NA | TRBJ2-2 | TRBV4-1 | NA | CASSQRLTRGGNTGELFF | TGCGCCAGCAGCCAACGCCTAACCCGAGGGGGGAACACCGGGGAGCTGTTTTTT
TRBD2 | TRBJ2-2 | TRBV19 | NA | CASSRLAGVGNTGELFF | TGTGCCAGTAGTAGACTAGCGGGGGTCGGGAACACCGGGGAGCTGTTTTTT
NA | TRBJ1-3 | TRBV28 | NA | CASSLDVSPGNTIYF | TGTGCCAGCAGTCTAGACGTATCTCCGGGAAACACCATATATTTT
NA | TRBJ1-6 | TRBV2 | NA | CASRGQLEDPLHF | TGTGCCAGCAGAGGACAGTTAGAGGATCCCCTCCACTTT
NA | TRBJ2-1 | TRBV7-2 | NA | CASSLKGLLNNEQFF | TGTGCCAGCAGCTTAAAGGGACTCTTAAACAATGAGCAGTTCTTC
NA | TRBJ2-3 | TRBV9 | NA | CASSVLDIPTDTQYF | TGTGCCAGCAGCGTACTGGACATCCCCACAGATACGCAGTATTTT
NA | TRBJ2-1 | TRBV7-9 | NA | CASSLKPEAEQFF | TGTGCCAGCAGCCTGAAACCAGAGGCCGAGCAGTTCTTC
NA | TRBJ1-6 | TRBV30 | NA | CAWTGAGANSPLHF | TGTGCCTGGACCGGTGCGGGGGCGAATTCACCCCTCCACTTT
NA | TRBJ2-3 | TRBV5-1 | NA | CASSYRESTDTQYF | TGCGCCAGCAGCTACAGGGAGAGCACAGATACGCAGTATTTT
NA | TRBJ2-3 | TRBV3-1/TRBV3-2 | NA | CASSQSQGWDTQYF | TGTGCCAGCAGCCAGTCCCAGGGCTGGGATACGCAGTATTTT
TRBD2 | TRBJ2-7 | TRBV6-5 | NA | CASKGSSGGYYEQYF | TGTGCCAGCAAGGGTAGTAGCGGGGGGTACTACGAGCAGTACTTC
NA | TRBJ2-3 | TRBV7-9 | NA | CASSSIRDSRGPDTQYF | TGTGCCAGCAGCTCCATTCGGGACTCGAGAGGGCCAGATACGCAGTATTTT
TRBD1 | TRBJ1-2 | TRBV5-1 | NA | CASSIRGQNYGYTF | TGCGCCAGCAGCATCCGGGGACAGAACTATGGCTACACCTTC
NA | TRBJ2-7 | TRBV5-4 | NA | CASSLGGERAYEQYF | TGTGCCAGCAGCTTAGGCGGGGAGCGGGCCTACGAGCAGTACTTC
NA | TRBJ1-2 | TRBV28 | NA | CASTPSNLLLYGYTF | TGTGCCAGCACCCCAAGCAATCTCCTCCTCTATGGCTACACCTTC
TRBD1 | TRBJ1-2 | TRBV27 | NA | CASSLTMTGAYGYTF | TGTGCCAGCAGTTTGACCATGACAGGGGCCTATGGCTACACCTTC
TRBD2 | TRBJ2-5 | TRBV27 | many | CASNKLAGAQETQYF | TGTGCCAGCAATAAACTAGCGGGGGCACAAGAGACCCAGTACTTC